Detailed here is one T cell receptor beta chain. The antigen it binds to is not known. Base-call qualities are not available, and no considerably larger clone is one nucleotide away. Collaborating institutions collected whole blood in K2EDTA tubes following their own protocols. For TCRbeta analysis, collaborators shipped samples as frozen whole blood, isolated PBMCs, or DNA extracted from either of those sample types. This specimen comes from a study of blood T cell repertoires in COVID-19 (dated by TCRdb to the early 2020s). Looking at the study overall: Samples from collaborators originated in the United States, Italy and Spain and spanned both the acute and convalescent phases of COVID-19. The prospective study material was composed of cDNA or gDNA derived from T cells, B-cell-depleted T cells, or PBMCs. The dataset comprised deeply sampled blood TCRbeta repertoires from subjects exposed to, actively infected with, or recovered from COVID-19. A freely available public database, intended as a resource for researchers studying the immune response to SARS-CoV-2, is where the repertoires were released. Samples came from the ongoing ImmuneRACE study (first 160 participants) plus 1,254 subjects from 6 global collaborators. The sample metadata nearly always contained a de-identified subject ID, COVID-19 status, age in years and sex. Where available, HLA class I and class II types were obtained from metadata supplied by the sample provider rather than from assay-based typing. Here is what the overall study found, with its caveats: How much clinical and demographic metadata was included differed by source and by participant, and the metadata was provided uncurated.

Inclusive of the bounding cysteine and phenylalanine, the CDR3 is 15 residues long. Just the 45-base CDR3 DNA is kept, in frame starting at base 1. The trim is 4 bases for V and 4 bases for J, with a gap of 12 bases between the germline ends. As encoded in the germline V gene, CDR1 is SGHDT while CDR2 is YYEEEE. TCRbeta CDR3 regions were amplified from genomic DNA by means of the immunoSEQ Assay, a bias-controlled multiplex PCR. In the source study's methods: Nucleated cell counts per sample were estimated from amplification of reference gene primers within the assay. To quantify the absolute abundance of each unique TCRbeta CDR3 rearrangement, sequence reads were collapsed and filtered. Productive Simpson clonality was computed per sample as the square root of Simpson's diversity index over productive rearrangements. Drawn from immuneACCESS, this table holds only the in-frame rearrangements with V and J called that TCRdb kept. Clones are partly lost; checked studies trace under half to an unresolved V gene and leave the rest unexplained. V and J calls and clone size come straight from that table; D and trimming were deduced from the DNA. Across this sample there are approximately 100,000 clones, with 85% seen only once. The ten largest clones capture about 1.7% of the sample.

The rearranged chain carries TRBV5-6 and TRBJ1-6, and TRBD1 may be the D gene, going by 5 matching bases. Sequencing was performed on peripheral blood. The receptor comes from a woman aged 70-85 years with active or convalescent COVID-19. Here the CDR3 is given as CASSVPTGYNSPLHF. The nucleotide sequence reads TGTGCCAGCAGCGTCCCCACAGGATATAATTCACCCCTCCACTTT.